A selection of T cell receptor beta chains follows, all from one sample in a study of breast tumors, draining lymph nodes, adjacent tissues. TCRdb reanalysed the multiplex PCR reads using MiXCR and keeps one entry per CDR3 protein. The sample records roughly 130,000 distinct CDR3 sequences, about 20% being singletons. The sample comprised axillary lymph node tissue. These receptors were taken from a female donor with breast cancer. Some clones in this sample may be carry-over from other donors' samples. Both conserved end residues are part of each CDR3. D genes are given only for firm matches. Clone sizes are given selectively: once, few, many, or a class where the clone is expanded.

d_call,v_call,clone_size,j_call,cdr3_aa,cdr3_nt
NA,TRBV13,NA,TRBJ2-2,CASSYPPNTGELFF,TGTGCCAGCAGCTACCCCCCGAACACCGGGGAGCTGTTTTTT
NA,TRBV27,many,TRBJ2-1,CASSLSMDEQFF,TGTGCCAGCAGTTTATCGATGGATGAGCAGTTCTTC
NA,TRBV20-1,NA,TRBJ2-2,CSARSGSDGELFF,TGCAGTGCTAGATCGGGATCTGACGGGGAGCTGTTTTTT
TRBD1,TRBV6-5,few,TRBJ1-2,CASSSPQGAVNYGYTF,TGTGCCAGCAGTTCCCCACAGGGGGCGGTTAACTATGGCTACACCTTC
NA,TRBV7-8,many,TRBJ2-7,CASSFPGTNEQYF,TGTGCCAGCAGCTTCCCTGGTACCAACGAGCAGTACTTC
NA,TRBV5-1,many,TRBJ1-3,CASALNNPGGNTIYF,TGCGCCAGCGCCTTGAACAACCCGGGTGGAAACACCATATATTTT
NA,TRBV27,many,TRBJ2-1,CASSLSRDTYNEQFF,TGTGCCAGCAGTTTATCAAGGGACACCTACAATGAGCAGTTCTTC
NA,TRBV9,many,TRBJ2-5,CASSFQGKETQYF,TGTGCCAGCAGCTTTCAGGGTAAAGAGACCCAGTACTTC
TRBD2,TRBV3-1,many,TRBJ2-7,CASSQGTSGRWEQYF,TGTGCCAGCAGCCAAGGGACTAGCGGGAGGTGGGAGCAGTACTTC
NA,TRBV3-1,few,TRBJ2-5,CASRLVGEETQYF,TGTGCCAGCCGGCTTGTCGGGGAAGAGACCCAGTACTTC
NA,TRBV6-1,many,TRBJ1-6,CASSSPTPLHF,TGTGCCAGCAGTTCCCCCACGCCCCTCCACTTT
NA,TRBV7-9,many,TRBJ1-2,CASSERGVDYGYTF,TGTGCCAGCAGTGAGCGGGGCGTGGACTATGGCTACACCTTC
NA,TRBV5-1,many,TRBJ2-5,CASSPSLGETQYF,TGCGCCAGCAGCCCCTCTCTGGGAGAGACCCAGTACTTC
NA,TRBV5-4,few,TRBJ2-1,CASSLDFEFVTF,TGTGCCAGCAGCTTGGACTTTGAATTCGTGACCTTC
NA,TRBV5-1,many,TRBJ2-7,CASSWTTGVSYEQYF,TGCGCCAGCAGCTGGACTACAGGGGTCTCCTACGAGCAGTACTTC
TRBD1,TRBV19,NA,TRBJ1-1,CASRPQGGMTEASF,TGTGCCAGTAGACCCCAGGGGGGGATGACTGAAGCTTCCTTT
NA,TRBV24-1,many,TRBJ1-6,CATSESGTPNSPLHF,TGTGCCACCAGTGAGTCCGGGACCCCGAACTCACCCCTCCACTTT
NA,TRBV20-1,many,TRBJ1-2,CSAISQSYGYTF,TGCAGTGCCATCTCACAGAGCTATGGCTACACCTTC
NA,TRBV20-1,many,TRBJ1-4,CSARRWGANEKLFF,TGCAGTGCTAGAAGGTGGGGGGCTAATGAAAAACTGTTTTTT
NA,TRBV6-1,many,TRBJ2-1,CASSRGTSNEQFF,TGTGCCAGCAGTCGGGGGACAAGCAATGAGCAGTTCTTC
TRBD1,TRBV5-8,many,TRBJ1-2,CASSLALGQGVIGYTF,TGTGCCAGCAGCTTGGCCTTGGGACAGGGAGTGATTGGCTACACCTTC
TRBD1,TRBV28,few,TRBJ2-7,CASSLWSGGTTEQYF,TGTGCCAGCAGTTTATGGTCAGGGGGCACAACCGAGCAGTACTTC
NA,TRBV28,NA,TRBJ2-7,CASGKYEQHF,TGTGCCAGCGGCAAATACGAGCAGCACTTC
NA,TRBV11-2,NA,TRBJ2-2,CASSPVRNQNGELFF,TGTGCCAGCAGCCCCGTAAGGAACCAGAACGGGGAGCTGTTTTTT
NA,TRBV20-1,many,TRBJ2-5,CSARVKETQYF,TGCAGTGCTAGAGTAAAAGAGACCCAGTACTTC
TRBD2,TRBV20-1,many,TRBJ2-1,CSARKLAGVRNEQFF,TGCAGTGCTAGGAAACTAGCGGGAGTTCGGAATGAGCAGTTCTTC
NA,TRBV28,many,TRBJ2-7,CASSSRDRVWAEQYF,TGTGCCAGCAGTTCCCGTGACCGGGTTTGGGCCGAGCAGTACTTC
NA,TRBV5-1,many,TRBJ1-2,CASSLGWGGHYGYTF,TGCGCCAGCAGCTTGGGATGGGGCGGGCATTATGGCTACACCTTC
NA,TRBV13,many,TRBJ2-1,CASSSAMGNNEQFF,TGTGCCAGCAGCTCCGCTATGGGGAACAATGAGCAGTTCTTC
TRBD1,TRBV9,many,TRBJ1-5,CASSPGTGGLGNQPQHF,TGTGCCAGCAGCCCCGGGACAGGGGGCCTAGGCAATCAGCCCCAGCATTTT
TRBD2,TRBV30,many,TRBJ2-1,CAWGTSREQFF,TGTGCCTGGGGGACTAGCCGTGAGCAGTTCTTC
NA,TRBV5-1,many,TRBJ1-4,CASSLTQKDEKLFF,TGCGCCAGCAGCTTGACACAGAAGGATGAAAAACTGTTTTTT
TRBD1,TRBV7-9,NA,TRBJ2-1,CASSSQGGDRAYNEQFF,TGTGCCAGCAGCTCGCAGGGGGGGGACAGGGCCTACAATGAGCAGTTCTTC
NA,TRBV3-1,few,TRBJ1-3,CASSQRVSGNTIYF,TGTGCCAGCAGCCAGCGCGTCTCTGGAAACACCATATATTTT
TRBD2,TRBV2,many,TRBJ2-1,CASSHRTSGNEQFF,TGTGCCAGCAGCCACCGGACTAGCGGCAATGAGCAGTTCTTC
NA,TRBV6-5,NA,TRBJ2-1,CASSRGLSYNEQFF,TGTGCCAGCAGTCGGGGCCTCTCCTACAATGAGCAGTTCTTC
NA,TRBV2,many,TRBJ2-5,CASAQVQETQYF,TGTGCCAGCGCTCAGGTCCAAGAGACCCAGTACTTC
NA,TRBV2,many,TRBJ2-3,CASSADLTDTQYF,TGTGCCAGCAGTGCAGACCTCACAGATACGCAGTATTTT
NA,TRBV20-1,many,TRBJ2-2,CSARGDRGNTGELFF,TGCAGTGCTAGAGGGGATAGGGGGAACACCGGGGAGCTGTTTTTT
NA,TRBV28,many,TRBJ2-5,CASTVGGYQETQYF,TGTGCCAGCACTGTGGGTGGGTACCAAGAGACCCAGTACTTC
NA,TRBV7-9,many,TRBJ1-6,CASSSGTSPDSPLHF,TGTGCCAGCAGCTCGGGGACGTCTCCGGATTCACCCCTCCACTTT
TRBD1,TRBV6-2/TRBV6-3,many,TRBJ1-5,CASRDQGATGNQPQHF,TGTGCCAGCAGGGATCAGGGGGCTACGGGCAATCAGCCCCAGCATTTT
TRBD2,TRBV19,many,TRBJ2-3,CASAGLAGSPDTQYF,TGTGCCAGCGCCGGACTAGCGGGTTCCCCAGATACGCAGTATTTT
NA,TRBV3-1,NA,TRBJ2-1,CASSQVTSEQFF,TGTGCCAGCAGCCAAGTTACAAGTGAGCAGTTCTTC
TRBD2,TRBV5-4,few,TRBJ2-5,CASSSLAGGLETQYF,TGTGCCAGCAGCTCCCTAGCGGGGGGGCTGGAGACCCAGTACTTC
TRBD1,TRBV6-6,NA,TRBJ2-7,CASWETGSGDEQYF,TGTGCCAGCTGGGAGACAGGGAGTGGAGACGAGCAGTACTTC
NA,TRBV4-2,many,TRBJ1-6,CASSQDQDNSPLHF,TGTGCCAGCAGCCAAGACCAGGATAATTCACCCCTCCACTTT
NA,TRBV3-1,many,TRBJ2-5,CASSRTGPRLETQYF,TGTGCCAGCAGCAGAACGGGACCACGGTTGGAGACCCAGTACTTC
NA,TRBV29-1,many,TRBJ1-2,CSVEGGHLNYGYTF,TGCAGCGTTGAGGGGGGACACCTTAACTATGGCTACACCTTC